The entry below gives a single TCR beta chain sequence along with its context. This sample was included in a study of control samples from healthy donors and cancer patients. Germline values: CDR1 MGHDK, CDR2 SYGVNS. The length of the CDR3 is 12 residues. V lost 6 bases and J lost 8, with 11 bases in between. The assay was immunoSEQ multiplex PCR, and TCRdb's table has in-frame clones only and misses some. The data hold some 80,000 clones, with 85% to 95% observed a single time. Sequences were obtained from blood. This receptor was obtained from a woman aged 55-70 years in good health. V usage is TRBV25-1 and J usage is TRBJ2-1; possible D gene TRBD2, 5 bases. The CDR3 is CASRKWEYEQFF. As DNA, the CDR3 is TGTGCCAGCAGGAAGTGGGAGTATGAGCAGTTCTTC.